The 16 T cell receptor beta chains given below trace back to one sample, sequenced in a study of T cell responses to AZD1222 COVID-19 vaccine. Sequencing used immunoSEQ multiplex PCR; TCRdb keeps in-frame clones, though not all of them. Of 100,000 to 150,000 clones in the sample, 80% to 90% were seen once. This material consisted of peripheral blood, taken on day 0 of AZD1222 vaccination. The receptors shown here come from an adult in good health.

This clone appeared a single time. The chain employs TRBV6-5 and TRBJ2-7; D uncertain. CDR3 length: 14 amino acids. V lost 5 bases and J 2 bases, leaving 13 bases between the germline ends. Per the germline V gene, CDR1 is MNHEY and CDR2 is SVGAGI. CDR3 in DNA: TGTGCCAGCAGTCCTAACATGATCCCCTACGAGCAGTACTTC. This translates into CASSPNMIPYEQYF.

The chain has TRBV12-2 and TRBJ2-7; whether TRBD2, the table's D call, matches the DNA was not checked. TRBV12-2 has pseudogene status. The CDR3 is made up of 20 amino acids. CDR3 region: CASRLSLGLAGIKTTYEQYF. DNA for the CDR3: TGTGCAAGTCGCTTAAGTTTGGGGCTAGCGGGGATTAAAACGACCTACGAGCAGTACTTC.

The chain combines TRBV7-2 with TRBJ1-6; no clear D gene. CDR1 is SGHTA, CDR2 FQGNSA, per germline. V was cut by 3 bases and J by 7 bases, with 10 bases left in between. This CDR3 is built from 14 residues. The CDR3 DNA reads as TGTGCCAGCAGCTTGGTCGAGTGGAATTCACCCCTCCACTTT. This codes for CASSLVEWNSPLHF.

The chain links TRBV7-8 to TRBJ2-2, with 10 bases lining up with TRBD2. This CDR3 comprises 15 residues. CDR1 is SGHVS, CDR2 FQNEAQ, per germline. J lost 6 bases, V lost 1 base, and 2 bases had no gene match. The DNA of the CDR3 is TGTGCCAGCAGCTTAGTCGGACTAGCGGCCGGGGAGCTGTTTTTT. It encodes CASSLVGLAAGELFF.

The chain recombines TRBV27 with TRBJ1-5, with D perhaps TRBD1 (6 bases). Germline V gives CDR1 MNHEY, CDR2 SMNVEV (reference sequence). Trimming removed 7 bases at V and 0 bases at J, with 10 bases between. This CDR3 spans 14 amino acids. As DNA, the CDR3 is TGTGCCAGCAAGCCAGGGGCTAGCAATCAGCCCCAGCATTTT. This translates into CASKPGASNQPQHF.

V gene TRBV5-1 combines with J gene TRBJ2-3; a weak D match, TRBD2 (5 bases). The CDR3 loop spans 14 amino acids. V lost 0 bases and J 5 bases, leaving 10 bases between the germline ends. CDR1 is SGHRS, CDR2 YFSETQ, per germline. Here the CDR3 DNA reads TGCGCCAGCAGCTTGGGCAGCGGCGGAGATACGCAGTATTTT. It specifies CASSLGSGGDTQYF.

The gene calls are TRBV5-4 and TRBJ1-3; no definite D call. The germline V and J ends were trimmed by 0 bases and 4 bases, with 5 bases remaining between them. This CDR3 is built from 13 residues. Germline V gene data show CDR1 as SGHNT and CDR2 as YYREEE (reference sequence). The CDR3: CASSLGQGNTIYF. The CDR3 nucleotides read TGTGCCAGCAGCTTGGGGCAGGGAAACACCATATATTTT.

The chain employs TRBV27 and TRBJ1-6; TRBD1 might be the D (6 bases). Germline values: CDR1 MNHEY, CDR2 SMNVEV (reference sequence). Trimming removed 0 bases at V and 0 bases at J, with 18 bases between. CDR3 length: 20 amino acids. CDR3 nucleotides: TGTGCCAGCAGTTTATCGCTCGGACAGCTGCCCAGCTCCTATAATTCACCCCTCCACTTT. This encodes CASSLSLGQLPSSYNSPLHF.

The V call is TRBV5-1, the J call TRBJ2-2; D gene unclear. Germline loops: CDR1 SGHRS, CDR2 YFSETQ. Trimming pared 1 base from V and 0 bases from J, leaving 7 bases between. The CDR3 loop spans 15 amino acids. The CDR3 nucleotides are TGCGCCAGCAGCTTGAGTACAGCGAACACCGGGGAGCTGTTTTTT. It translates to CASSLSTANTGELFF.

The chain is built from TRBV18 and TRBJ2-7; TRBD1 might be the D (6 bases). The germline CDR1 and CDR2 sequences are KGHSH and LQKENI. The CDR3 totals 14 residues. Trimming removed 3 bases at V and 2 bases at J, with 11 bases between. CDR3 region: CASSPRTDPYEQYF. DNA of the CDR3: TGTGCCAGCTCACCTAGGACAGACCCCTACGAGCAGTACTTC. The whole variable domain, remainder taken from reference TRBV18 and TRBJ2-7, is NAGVMQNPRHLVRRRGQEARLRCSPMKGHSHVYWYRQLPEEGLKFMVYLQKENIIDESGMPKERFSAEFPKEGPSILRIQQVVRGDSAAYFCASSPRTDPYEQYFGPGTRLTVT.

The CDR3 sequence: CASGDTDTQYF. As DNA, the CDR3 is TGTGCCAGCGGAGACACAGATACGCAGTATTTT. V usage is TRBV9 and J usage is TRBJ2-3; D is uncertain. The CDR3 consists of 11 residues. Germline CDR1 and CDR2: SGDLS and YYNGEE. V was trimmed by 7 bases and J by 2 bases, leaving 5 bases between them.

V is TRBV5-4 and J is TRBJ2-7; D is unresolved. The CDR3 is made up of 12 amino acids. Trimming removed 1 base from V and 6 bases from J, with 8 bases in between. Germline V lookup: CDR1 SGHNT, CDR2 YYREEE (reference sequence). CDR3 sequence reads: CASSLSAAEQYF. CDR3 DNA sequence: TGTGCCAGCAGCTTGTCGGCAGCCGAGCAGTACTTC.

This clone occurred once. V and J are TRBV7-9 and TRBJ2-5; D is unresolved. The CDR3 sequence is 12 residues long. V was pared by 3 bases and J by 0 bases, with 2 bases between. The germline V gene encodes CDR1 SEHNR and CDR2 FQNEAQ (reference sequence). CDR3 protein: CASSFHQETQYF. CDR3 nucleotide sequence: TGTGCCAGCAGCTTCCACCAAGAGACCCAGTACTTC. The full variable domain, rest sourced from reference TRBV7-9 and TRBJ2-5, is DTGVSQNPRHKITKRGQNVTFRCDPISEHNRLYWYRQTLGQGPEFLTYFQNEAQLEKSRLLSDRFSAERPKGSFSTLEIQRTEQGDSAMYLCASSFHQETQYFGPGTRLLVL.

The chain couples TRBV30 to TRBJ2-3, with 11 bases lining up with TRBD1. CDR1 is GTSNPN, CDR2 SVGIG, per germline (reference sequence). CDR3 length: 14 amino acids. The junction had 6 bases not matched to a gene; V was cut back by 5 bases and J by 5 bases. In DNA form, the CDR3 reads TGTGCCTGGGTGGACAGGGGGCGCGGAGATACGCAGTATTTT. It translates to CAWVDRGRGDTQYF.

This chain joins TRBV6-5 and TRBJ1-1; TRBD1 matches at 9 bases. The germline CDR1 and CDR2 sequences are MNHEY and SVGAGI. The ends lost 4 bases at V and 3 bases at J; junction bases unmatched: 3. The CDR3 runs to 14 residues. CDR3 amino acids: CASSLGQGHTEAFF. The CDR3 DNA sequence: TGTGCCAGCAGTTTGGGACAGGGACACACTGAAGCTTTCTTT.

The chain has TRBV4-3 and TRBJ1-1; TRBD1 matches 10 bases. Per the germline V gene, CDR1 is LGHNA and CDR2 is YSLEER. The CDR3 is made up of 19 amino acids. With V trimmed by 1 base and J by 0 bases, 11 bases remained unmatched. The CDR3 protein is CASSQAVTGGFTMNTEAFF. The CDR3 DNA follows: TGCGCCAGCAGCCAAGCAGTGACAGGGGGCTTCACCATGAACACTGAAGCTTTCTTT.